This is a list of T cell receptor beta chains from one sample in a study of OX40 agonist ivuxolimab in advanced cancers. Here immunoSEQ multiplex PCR was the method, and the copy in TCRdb shows in-frame clones only, minus some. The table records more than 55,000 clones, about 85% of them present only once. The material sequenced was CD4+ or CD8+ T cells sorted from blood, taken in a trial of the OX40 agonist ivuxolimab. The receptors come from an adult with an advanced solid tumor such as melanoma, head and neck, liver or kidney cancer. Both conserved end residues are part of each CDR3. A D gene is named only where the DNA matches it firmly. Clone sizes are given selectively: once, few, many, or a class where the clone is expanded.

cdr3_nt: TGTGCCAGCAGCTATACAGGGGGCGGCTACTCCAAAGCTTTCTTT; cdr3_aa: CASSYTGGGYSKAFF; v_call: TRBV14; d_call: TRBD1; j_call: TRBJ1-1; clone_size: -
cdr3_nt: TGTGCCAGCAGTTCAGGGGGCCCATACGAGCAGTACTTC; cdr3_aa: CASSSGGPYEQYF; v_call: TRBV28; d_call: TRBD1; j_call: TRBJ2-7; clone_size: -
cdr3_nt: TGTGCCAGCAGCTTGGGCCGGAACACTGAAGCTTTCTTT; cdr3_aa: CASSLGRNTEAFF; v_call: TRBV7-2; d_call: -; j_call: TRBJ1-1; clone_size: few
cdr3_nt: TGTGCCAGACAGGGGAATCGGGTGGACGAGCAGTACTTC; cdr3_aa: CARQGNRVDEQYF; v_call: TRBV2; d_call: TRBD1; j_call: TRBJ2-7; clone_size: few
cdr3_nt: TGTGCCACCTCTTTAGGACTAGCGGGAGCCGTCGACGGGGAGCAGTACTTC; cdr3_aa: CATSLGLAGAVDGEQYF; v_call: TRBV19; d_call: TRBD2; j_call: TRBJ2-5; clone_size: -
cdr3_nt: TGTGCCAGTAGTCAGGGTGTGAGCTCCTACGAGCAGTACTTC; cdr3_aa: CASSQGVSSYEQYF; v_call: TRBV19; d_call: -; j_call: TRBJ2-7; clone_size: -
cdr3_nt: TGTGCCAGCAGCAAGACAGGACTGCTCGGTACGCAGTATTTT; cdr3_aa: CASSKTGLLGTQYF; v_call: TRBV11-1; d_call: -; j_call: TRBJ2-3; clone_size: -
cdr3_nt: TGTGCCAGCAGTTACTCAGTCAGGGGAAACGAAAAACTGTTTTTT; cdr3_aa: CASSYSVRGNEKLFF; v_call: TRBV6-5; d_call: -; j_call: TRBJ1-4; clone_size: once
cdr3_nt: TGTGCCAGCAGCTTGGACAGCCCGAACACCGGGGAGCTGTTTTTT; cdr3_aa: CASSLDSPNTGELFF; v_call: TRBV7-9; d_call: -; j_call: TRBJ2-2; clone_size: -
cdr3_nt: TGCGCCAGCAGCTTGGTACTCCAGGGCAGGGATGGCTACACCTTC; cdr3_aa: CASSLVLQGRDGYTF; v_call: TRBV5-1; d_call: -; j_call: TRBJ1-2; clone_size: -
cdr3_nt: TGTGCCAGCTCACCCGAACGGACAGGATTAAATGAGCAGTTCTTC; cdr3_aa: CASSPERTGLNEQFF; v_call: TRBV18; d_call: TRBD1; j_call: TRBJ2-1; clone_size: -
cdr3_nt: TGTGCCAGCAGCTTGTACGACTACACCTACGAGCAGTACTTC; cdr3_aa: CASSLYDYTYEQYF; v_call: TRBV5-5; d_call: -; j_call: TRBJ2-7; clone_size: -
cdr3_nt: TGTGCCAGCAGCCTTACAGGGAAGGCAGAGACCCAGTACTTC; cdr3_aa: CASSLTGKAETQYF; v_call: TRBV7-6; d_call: -; j_call: TRBJ2-5; clone_size: -
cdr3_nt: TGTGCCAGTAGTATCTTTGGGACTTACAATGAGCAGTTCTTC; cdr3_aa: CASSIFGTYNEQFF; v_call: TRBV19; d_call: -; j_call: TRBJ2-1; clone_size: -
cdr3_nt: TGTGCCAGCAGCCGCCTTAGGTGGGGAGACTTCATTTACAATGAGCAGTTCTTC; cdr3_aa: CASSRLRWGDFIYNEQFF; v_call: TRBV7-9; d_call: -; j_call: TRBJ2-1; clone_size: -
cdr3_nt: TGTGCCAGCTCACCACCGAACAGGGTGGGCGAGCAGTTCTTC; cdr3_aa: CASSPPNRVGEQFF; v_call: TRBV18; d_call: -; j_call: TRBJ2-1; clone_size: -
cdr3_nt: TGTGCCAGCAGCCAAGTGGAGGTACCCATATATTTT; cdr3_aa: CASSQVEVPIYF; v_call: TRBV14; d_call: -; j_call: TRBJ1-3; clone_size: -
cdr3_nt: TGTGCCAGCAGCCTATTGGGGGACAGGCCCCTCGAGCAGTACTTC; cdr3_aa: CASSLLGDRPLEQYF; v_call: TRBV27; d_call: TRBD1; j_call: TRBJ2-7; clone_size: -
cdr3_nt: TGTGCCAGCAGCTTAGTCAGGGAGTTAGCAGATACGCAGTATTTT; cdr3_aa: CASSLVRELADTQYF; v_call: TRBV11-3; d_call: -; j_call: TRBJ2-3; clone_size: -
cdr3_nt: TGTGCCAGCAGCTCAGGGGGTTCGTACTATGGCTACACCTTC; cdr3_aa: CASSSGGSYYGYTF; v_call: TRBV7-2; d_call: TRBD1; j_call: TRBJ1-2; clone_size: -
cdr3_nt: TGTGCCAGCAGTGAAGGTTATAGCAATCAGCCCCAGCATTTT; cdr3_aa: CASSEGYSNQPQHF; v_call: TRBV6-1; d_call: -; j_call: TRBJ1-5; clone_size: -
cdr3_nt: TGTGCCAGCAGCTTGTTTGGACTGACTTCCTATGGCTACACCTTC; cdr3_aa: CASSLFGLTSYGYTF; v_call: TRBV5-6; d_call: -; j_call: TRBJ1-2; clone_size: -
cdr3_nt: TGTGCTAGTGGTCCGACACGGACAGGGGGAACTGAAGCTTTCTTT; cdr3_aa: CASGPTRTGGTEAFF; v_call: TRBV12-5; d_call: TRBD1; j_call: TRBJ1-1; clone_size: few
cdr3_nt: TGCGCCAGCAGCTTGGGAAGCAATCAGCCCCAGCATTTT; cdr3_aa: CASSLGSNQPQHF; v_call: TRBV5-1; d_call: -; j_call: TRBJ1-5; clone_size: -
cdr3_nt: TGTGCCATCAGTGAGTCATTGGGTAAGCAAGGCGAGCAGTACTTC; cdr3_aa: CAISESLGKQGEQYF; v_call: TRBV10-3; d_call: -; j_call: TRBJ2-7; clone_size: -
cdr3_nt: TGTGCCAGCAGCTTAGCCGCACCGTCCTACGAGCAGTACTTC; cdr3_aa: CASSLAAPSYEQYF; v_call: TRBV7-2; d_call: -; j_call: TRBJ2-7; clone_size: -